One and the same sample provided the 25 T cell receptor beta chains below, sequenced in a study of CD4+ T cells in melanoma. Clones were read by immunoSEQ multiplex PCR, and TCRdb kept only the in-frame ones, dropping some. The data contain 9,500 to 10,000 clones, roughly 62% of them singletons. Sequenced input: cells from a culture (not recorded whether cultured in vitro). The receptors were sampled from a human donor with melanoma.

V is TRBV5-1 and J is TRBJ2-3; the match to TRBD2 covers 12 bases. Germline values: CDR1 SGHRS, CDR2 YFSETQ. The ends lost 0 bases at V and 6 bases at J; junction bases unmatched: 2. The CDR3 has 15 residues. The CDR3 coding sequence is TGCGCCAGCAGCTTGGCTAGCGGGGGGGCTGATACGCAGTATTTT. It translates to CASSLASGGADTQYF.

This chain joins TRBV11-2 and TRBJ2-7; the match to TRBD1 covers 9 bases. V was pared by 4 bases and J by 4 bases, with 2 bases of the junction left unmatched. Germline V gene lookup returns CDR1 SGHAT and CDR2 FQNNGV. CDR3 length: 13 residues. In DNA, the CDR3 is TGTGCCAGCAGCTCCGACAGGGGGTACGAGCAGTACTTC. This encodes CASSSDRGYEQYF.

This clone was detected a few times. The chain uses TRBV7-9 and TRBJ1-4, with D unresolved. Per the germline V gene, CDR1 is SEHNR and CDR2 is FQNEAQ (reference sequence). Trimming stripped 3 bases from V and 8 bases from J, with 10 bases between. CDR3 length: 13 amino acids. CDR3 region: CASSFGRLEKLFF. The CDR3 DNA is TGTGCCAGCAGCTTCGGCAGGCTGGAAAAACTGTTTTTT.

This chain connects TRBV4-2 to TRBJ1-5; D uncertain. CDR1 and CDR2 (germline): LGHNA, YNFKEQ. V lost 4 bases and J lost 0, with 16 bases in between. This CDR3 contains 17 residues. The CDR3 sequence: CASSLNRGGYSNQPQHF. In DNA, the CDR3 is TGTGCCAGCAGCCTTAACCGTGGTGGGTATAGCAATCAGCCCCAGCATTTT.

The chain couples TRBV21-1 to TRBJ2-3; the D call TRBD2 from the table was never checked on the DNA. TRBV21-1 is marked as a pseudogene. The CDR3 extends over 16 amino acids. The CDR3 DNA reads as TGTGCCAGCAGCAAAGATGGCGCGGGGGTTGGCGATACGCAGTATTTT. This translates into CASSKDGAGVGDTQYF.

The CDR3 nucleotides read TGCGCCAGCGGGGACAGACCCACAGATACGCAGTATTTT. Translating it yields CASGDRPTDTQYF. This chain joins TRBV10-1 and TRBJ2-3; 7 bases map to TRBD1. The CDR3 has 13 residues. The V gene's germline CDR1 is WNHNN and CDR2 SYGVQD (reference sequence). The junction had 4 bases not matched to a gene; V was cut back by 8 bases and J by 2 bases.

The chain uses TRBV5-8 and TRBJ1-2; the D is unclear. CDR1 SGHTS and CDR2 YDEGEE come from the germline V gene. The CDR3 has 14 amino acids. V was shortened by 3 bases and J by 1 base, with 10 bases between the two germline ends. CDR3 bases: TGTGCCAGCAGCTACGGGATTCTTAACTATGGCTACACCTTC. Translation gives CASSYGILNYGYTF.

The rearrangement joins TRBV5-3 to TRBJ1-2, with TRBD1 matching over 7 bases. TRBV5-3 is flagged as an ORF with uncertain function. Germline trimming cut 8 bases from V and 3 bases from J; bases unmatched to any gene: 10. This CDR3 is built from 14 residues. This chain's CDR3 is CASGVTGLDYGYTF. CDR3 bases: TGTGCCAGCGGCGTGACAGGGCTCGACTATGGCTACACCTTC.

The chain combines TRBV5-1 with TRBJ1-2, with D unclear. Looked up from germline, CDR1 is SGHRS and CDR2 is YFSETQ. Trimming shortened V by 0 bases and J by 8 bases, and 8 bases separated the two germline ends. The CDR3 is made up of 12 amino acids. CDR3 DNA sequence: TGCGCCAGCAGCTTGGACGCGGACGGCTACACCTTC. Encoded protein: CASSLDADGYTF.

This clone was picked up one time. The CDR3 DNA follows: TGTGCCAGCAGCTTACTGTTTGGCGGGGATGTGACAGATACGCAGTATTTT. Amino acids: CASSLLFGGDVTDTQYF. The chain carries TRBV11-2 and TRBJ2-3; weak D call: TRBD2 (6 bases). Germline V lookup: CDR1 SGHAT, CDR2 FQNNGV. The CDR3 extends over 17 amino acids. Trimming stripped 2 bases from V and 3 bases from J, with 18 bases between.

V and J are TRBV4-1 and TRBJ2-1; D is unclear. The germline CDR1 and CDR2 sequences are MGHRA and YSYEKL. Trimming shortened V by 0 bases and J by 10 bases, and 10 bases separated the two germline ends. The CDR3 has 13 residues. Here the CDR3 reads CASSQDLMGEQFF. For the CDR3, the DNA is TGCGCCAGCAGCCAAGATCTCATGGGCGAGCAGTTCTTC.

This chain joins TRBV4-2 and TRBJ2-5; D not certain. Trimming took 0 bases from V and 4 from J, leaving 12 bases between them. The CDR3 is 15 residues long. CDR1 and CDR2 (germline): LGHNA, YNFKEQ. The CDR3 nucleotides read TGTGCCAGCAGCCAAGAAGGGCAGTCCGTAGAGACCCAGTACTTC. Amino acids: CASSQEGQSVETQYF.

V usage is TRBV11-2 and J usage is TRBJ2-1; 7 bases line up with TRBD2. Looked up from germline, CDR1 is SGHAT and CDR2 is FQNNGV. The CDR3 contains 16 residues. After removal of 2 bases from V and 4 bases from J, the junction contained 8 bases not matched to a gene. The CDR3 loop is CASSLRSGDKYNEQFF. In DNA form, the CDR3 reads TGTGCCAGCAGCTTAAGGAGCGGGGATAAGTACAATGAGCAGTTCTTC.

V is TRBV9 and J is TRBJ2-3, with TRBD2 matching over 10 bases. Germline V CDR1 and CDR2: SGDLS, YYNGEE. V shed 3 bases, J shed 4 bases, and the junction held 8 bases outside the gene matches. The CDR3 is 16 amino acids. The CDR3 DNA follows: TGTGCCAGCAGCGCTTATAGCGGGGGGACCCCAGATACGCAGTATTTT. Protein product: CASSAYSGGTPDTQYF. The entire variable domain, with the rest obtained from reference TRBV9 and TRBJ2-3, is as follows: DSGVTQTPKHLITATGQRVTLRCSPRSGDLSVYWYQQSLDQGLQFLIQYYNGEERAKGNILERFSAQQFPDLHSELNLSSLELGDSALYFCASSAYSGGTPDTQYFGPGTRLTVL.

The rearrangement uses TRBV29-1 and TRBJ1-1; TRBD1 matches at 11 bases. This CDR3 is built from 13 residues. The junction had 4 bases not matched to a gene; V was cut back by 6 bases and J by 4 bases. Looked up from germline, CDR1 is SQVTM and CDR2 is ANQGSEA. The CDR3 DNA follows: TGCAGCGTCCGGACAGGGGGCACCACTGAAGCTTTCTTT. Its translation: CSVRTGGTTEAFF.

The table lists this clone with a count of one. This chain links TRBV6-5 with TRBJ2-7, with TRBD2 as a possible D gene (7 bases). The ends were cut back, 11 bases at V and 4 bases at J, with 21 bases in the middle. CDR3 size: 14 residues. Germline assignment: CDR1 MNHEY and CDR2 SVGAGI. The CDR3 sequence: CAPGGGQERYEQYF. As DNA, the CDR3 is TGTGCCCCTGGGGGGGGGCAGGAACGATACGAGCAGTACTTC.

This sequence joins TRBV5-4 and TRBJ2-1; 10 nucleotides line up with TRBD2. Germline CDR1 and CDR2: SGHNT and YYREEE (reference sequence). The CDR3 runs 17 residues. V trimming: 4 bases; J trimming: 0 bases; junction bases outside the gene matches: 7. The CDR3 sequence: CASSPTQRGGSYNEQFF. DNA for the CDR3: TGTGCCAGCAGCCCCACCCAGCGGGGGGGCTCCTACAATGAGCAGTTCTTC.

The chain recombines TRBV7-2 with TRBJ2-5; perhaps TRBD2 as D (6 bases). Germline loops: CDR1 SGHTA, CDR2 FQGNSA. V lost 3 bases to trimming and J lost 5 bases, with 16 bases between them. The CDR3 is made up of 15 amino acids. The CDR3 coding sequence is TGTGCCAGCAGCTTGCAGTACGGGGCGGGGGAGACCCAGTACTTC. Amino acid sequence: CASSLQYGAGETQYF.

This clone was counted once. The rearrangement uses TRBV4-1 and TRBJ1-2; 8 bases are shared with TRBD1. There are 16 residues in the CDR3. Germline loops: CDR1 MGHRA, CDR2 YSYEKL. The J segment lost 7 bases and the V segment lost 4 bases, leaving 14 bases of the junction unmatched. CDR3 bases: TGCGCCAGCAGCCCGGTGGGCGCGGACAGGGTTGCTGGCTACACCTTC. It encodes CASSPVGADRVAGYTF.

The CDR3 sequence is CASNSRNTGELFF. The DNA of the CDR3 is TGTGCCAGCAACTCCCGAAACACCGGGGAGCTGTTTTTT. The chain uses TRBV4-2 and TRBJ2-2; D ambiguous. This CDR3 is built from 13 residues. Germline-derived CDR1 and CDR2 are LGHNA and YNFKEQ. The V end lost 7 bases, the J end lost 2 bases, and 8 bases lay between the germline ends.

This clone was found a few times. V usage is TRBV9 and J usage is TRBJ1-6, with 7 bases identical to TRBD1. In germline, CDR1 is SGDLS, CDR2 YYNGEE. The length of the CDR3 is 15 residues. V lost 0 bases, J lost 6 bases, and 3 bases stayed unmatched. DNA of the CDR3: TGTGCCAGCAGCGTAGGACAGGGAGGTAATTCACCCCTCCACTTT. Its translation is CASSVGQGGNSPLHF. Supplemented by reference TRBV9 and TRBJ1-6, the full variable domain reads DSGVTQTPKHLITATGQRVTLRCSPRSGDLSVYWYQQSLDQGLQFLIQYYNGEERAKGNILERFSAQQFPDLHSELNLSSLELGDSALYFCASSVGQGGNSPLHFGNGTRLTVT.

The chain employs TRBV27 and TRBJ1-1, with 8 bases that match TRBD1. With V trimmed by 2 bases and J by 1 base, 6 bases remained unmatched. This CDR3 spans 16 amino acids. CDR1 is MNHEY, CDR2 SMNVEV, per germline (reference sequence). The DNA of the CDR3 is TGTGCCAGCAGTTTAGGACAGGGCCGAAGGAACACTGAAGCTTTCTTT. It yields the protein CASSLGQGRRNTEAFF.

V gene TRBV5-1 combines with J gene TRBJ2-4; 7 nucleotides align to TRBD2. CDR1 and CDR2 (germline): SGHRS, YFSETQ. The CDR3 has 13 residues. V dropped 5 bases and J dropped 6; count of bases not matched to a gene: 5. The CDR3, as DNA: TGCGCCAGCAGGCCTAGCGGAGCAAACATTCAGTACTTC. It codes for CASRPSGANIQYF.

The V and J genes are TRBV9 and TRBJ1-1; TRBD1 aligns across 10 bases. V lost 1 base and J lost 3; bases outside the gene matches: 6. The CDR3 totals 16 residues. CDR1 SGDLS and CDR2 YYNGEE come from the germline V gene. CDR3 protein: CASSVPDRGEDTEAFF. The CDR3 DNA reads as TGTGCCAGCAGCGTACCGGACAGGGGGGAGGACACTGAAGCTTTCTTT.

This clone was seen a few times. V gene TRBV7-8 combines with J gene TRBJ1-6; the D gene is possibly TRBD1 (5 bases). Trimming took off 2 bases at V and 8 bases at J, with 7 bases between the two ends. In germline, CDR1 is SGHVS, CDR2 FQNEAQ. The CDR3 has 13 amino acids. The CDR3 sequence is CASSLPGDSPLHF. CDR3 nucleotide sequence: TGTGCCAGCAGCTTACCGGGGGATTCACCCCTCCACTTT.